The entry below describes one T cell receptor (beta chain). Its cognate antigen is unknown. The study ran its PCR with 60 Vbeta and 13 Jbeta primers. The method was immunoSEQ multiplex PCR; TCRdb's version includes in-frame clones alone and lacks a portion of them. The data hold about 120,000 clones, with approximately 75% observed a single time. These data belong to a study of cytomegalovirus exposure and HLA in healthy donors. General study points: Later analysis reportedly placed an Asian-associated ancestry cluster below the approximately 680-donor mean in N-insertions.

The CDR3 loop spans 16 amino acids. Germline loops: CDR1 SEHNR, CDR2 FQNEAQ (reference sequence). V trimming: 4 bases; J trimming: 5 bases; junction bases outside the gene matches: 13. The genes are TRBV7-9 and TRBJ2-7; TRBD2 agrees at 8 bases. This receptor was obtained from a man in his forties in good health and CMV-seronegative. Sequencing was carried out using PBMCs. This CDR3 reads CASSYGTSLAGNEQYF. CDR3 DNA: TGTGCCAGCAGCTACGGCACTAGTTTAGCGGGGAACGAGCAGTACTTC.